This TCR beta chain was recovered during a study of shared clonotypes between healthy human individuals. Study as a whole: CD4 naive cells filled three plates per donor, CD4 memory three, CD8 naive two and CD8 memory one. Study-level results: Clonotype sharing across a handful of donors was observed for roughly 5% of naive CD4 clonotypes.

On this clone: Antigen: not known.

Trimming removed 3 bases from V and 2 bases from J, with 15 bases in between. The CDR3 runs 16 residues. The V gene's germline CDR1 is SEHNR and CDR2 FQNEAQ (reference sequence). TCRdb's table, derived via immunoSEQ multiplex PCR, lists solely in-frame clones and lacks some. Of about 2 million clones in the sample, about 95% are singletons; the top ten hold under 1.5%. Cells designated naive CD8 were CD45RO-negative and were positively selected for CCR7, with terminally differentiated effector memory CD45RA+ cells excluded. The donor cohort consisted entirely of Caucasian adults residing in Nashville, Tennessee.

The sequenced material came from naive CD8+ T cells sorted from blood. This TCR came from a young man in good health. The chain has TRBV7-9 and TRBJ2-3, with a tentative D call TRBD2 (6 bases). CDR3 region: CASSFLAGTDTDTQYF. CDR3 coding DNA: TGTGCCAGCAGCTTCTTGGCGGGGACGGACACAGATACGCAGTATTTT.